This is a list of T cell receptor beta chains from one sample in a study of blood T cell repertoires in COVID-19. The table came from immunoSEQ multiplex PCR; TCRdb's copy has only in-frame clones and leaves some out. The table has 50,000 to 65,000 clones, about 90% seen once; the top ten hold 22%. The specimen sequenced was peripheral blood. These receptors all come from a woman of 80 years or more with COVID-19, enrolled during active disease. The CDR3 runs from the conserved cysteine through the conserved F or W. The D gene is left open where the match is weak. The size entry is marked missing in some rows and otherwise reads once, few, many or a size class.

v_call: TRBV10-3; d_call: NA; j_call: TRBJ1-1; clone_size: NA; cdr3_aa: CATRKGGENTEAFF; cdr3_nt: TGTGCCACCAGGAAAGGGGGTGAAAACACTGAAGCTTTCTTT
v_call: TRBV6-5; d_call: TRBD1; j_call: TRBJ1-1; clone_size: NA; cdr3_aa: CASSFRDRGLGTEAFF; cdr3_nt: TGTGCCAGCAGTTTCCGGGACAGGGGGCTGGGCACTGAAGCTTTCTTT
v_call: TRBV3-1/TRBV3-2; d_call: TRBD1; j_call: TRBJ1-6; clone_size: few; cdr3_aa: CASRGQGNSPLHF; cdr3_nt: TGTGCCAGCAGGGGACAGGGGAATTCACCCCTCCACTTT
v_call: TRBV6-4; d_call: TRBD1; j_call: TRBJ2-7; clone_size: NA; cdr3_aa: CASSRDSNYEQYF; cdr3_nt: TGTGCCAGCAGCCGGGACAGCAACTACGAGCAGTACTTC
v_call: TRBV19; d_call: TRBD1; j_call: TRBJ1-2; clone_size: once; cdr3_aa: CASSIIGDRDVYGYTF; cdr3_nt: TGTGCCAGTAGTATTATCGGGGACAGGGACGTGTATGGCTACACCTTC
v_call: TRBV5-1; d_call: TRBD1; j_call: TRBJ1-1; clone_size: NA; cdr3_aa: CASSPDRGNTEAFF; cdr3_nt: TGCGCCAGCAGCCCGGACAGGGGGAACACTGAAGCTTTCTTT
v_call: TRBV5-1; d_call: TRBD1; j_call: TRBJ1-2; clone_size: NA; cdr3_aa: CASSLGTGDGYTF; cdr3_nt: TGCGCCAGCAGCTTGGGGACAGGGGACGGCTACACCTTC
v_call: TRBV29-1; d_call: TRBD1; j_call: TRBJ2-3; clone_size: NA; cdr3_aa: CSVGTGRADTQYF; cdr3_nt: TGCAGCGTGGGGACAGGGAGGGCAGATACGCAGTATTTT
v_call: TRBV11-2; d_call: TRBD2; j_call: TRBJ2-1; clone_size: medium-sized; cdr3_aa: CASSPSGASSYNEQFF; cdr3_nt: TGTGCCAGCAGCCCTAGCGGGGCGAGCTCCTACAATGAGCAGTTCTTC
v_call: TRBV10-3; d_call: NA; j_call: TRBJ2-7; clone_size: NA; cdr3_aa: CAISRDKTYEQYF; cdr3_nt: TGTGCCATCAGTCGGGACAAAACCTACGAGCAGTACTTC
v_call: TRBV5-5; d_call: NA; j_call: TRBJ2-7; clone_size: NA; cdr3_aa: CASSLYTGREQYF; cdr3_nt: TGTGCCAGCAGCTTGTATACAGGGCGCGAGCAGTACTTC
v_call: TRBV7-2; d_call: TRBD2; j_call: TRBJ2-5; clone_size: NA; cdr3_aa: CASSSRARGVKETQYF; cdr3_nt: TGTGCCAGCAGCTCCCGAGCGCGGGGGGTCAAAGAGACCCAGTACTTC
v_call: TRBV9; d_call: NA; j_call: TRBJ1-1; clone_size: NA; cdr3_aa: CASSAQRGSSTEAFF; cdr3_nt: TGTGCCAGCAGCGCCCAACGGGGGAGCAGCACTGAAGCTTTCTTT
v_call: TRBV2; d_call: TRBD1; j_call: TRBJ2-1; clone_size: NA; cdr3_aa: CASTRTGENEQFF; cdr3_nt: TGTGCCAGCACCCGGACAGGGGAGAATGAGCAGTTCTTC
v_call: TRBV11-2; d_call: NA; j_call: TRBJ2-1; clone_size: once; cdr3_aa: CATQLGMLRDSNNEQFF; cdr3_nt: TGTGCCACCCAGCTTGGTATGCTACGGGACTCCAACAATGAGCAGTTCTTC
v_call: TRBV4-2; d_call: NA; j_call: TRBJ1-1; clone_size: NA; cdr3_aa: CASSQVSGGGDTEAFF; cdr3_nt: TGTGCCAGCAGCCAAGTTAGCGGGGGCGGGGACACTGAAGCTTTCTTT
v_call: TRBV10-3; d_call: TRBD1; j_call: TRBJ1-2; clone_size: NA; cdr3_aa: CAISEEGGRGNYGYTF; cdr3_nt: TGTGCCATCAGTGAGGAAGGGGGCAGGGGGAACTATGGCTACACCTTC
v_call: TRBV11-2; d_call: NA; j_call: TRBJ2-6; clone_size: NA; cdr3_aa: CASSYTGSGANVLTF; cdr3_nt: TGTGCCAGCAGCTATACAGGGTCTGGGGCCAACGTCCTGACTTTC
v_call: TRBV28; d_call: TRBD1; j_call: TRBJ1-6; clone_size: NA; cdr3_aa: CASSLDRGGGSPLHF; cdr3_nt: TGTGCCAGCAGTTTGGACAGGGGAGGTGGTTCACCCCTCCACTTT
v_call: TRBV6-5; d_call: TRBD1; j_call: TRBJ2-7; clone_size: NA; cdr3_aa: CASSYWGQGDGEQYF; cdr3_nt: TGTGCCAGCAGTTACTGGGGACAGGGAGATGGCGAGCAGTACTTC
v_call: TRBV19; d_call: TRBD1; j_call: TRBJ1-2; clone_size: NA; cdr3_aa: CASSTPQGIYGYTF; cdr3_nt: TGTGCCAGTAGTACCCCACAGGGGATCTATGGCTACACCTTC
v_call: TRBV5-1; d_call: NA; j_call: TRBJ2-1; clone_size: NA; cdr3_aa: CASSLAVSGDEQFF; cdr3_nt: TGCGCCAGCAGCTTGGCAGTGTCGGGGGATGAGCAGTTCTTC
v_call: TRBV6-5; d_call: TRBD1; j_call: TRBJ1-4; clone_size: NA; cdr3_aa: CASSPRDSNEKLFF; cdr3_nt: TGTGCCAGCAGCCCCCGGGACAGTAATGAAAAACTGTTTTTT
v_call: TRBV19; d_call: NA; j_call: TRBJ2-2; clone_size: once; cdr3_aa: CASSIAGVNTGELFF; cdr3_nt: TGTGCCAGTAGTATCGCAGGGGTCAACACCGGGGAGCTGTTTTTT